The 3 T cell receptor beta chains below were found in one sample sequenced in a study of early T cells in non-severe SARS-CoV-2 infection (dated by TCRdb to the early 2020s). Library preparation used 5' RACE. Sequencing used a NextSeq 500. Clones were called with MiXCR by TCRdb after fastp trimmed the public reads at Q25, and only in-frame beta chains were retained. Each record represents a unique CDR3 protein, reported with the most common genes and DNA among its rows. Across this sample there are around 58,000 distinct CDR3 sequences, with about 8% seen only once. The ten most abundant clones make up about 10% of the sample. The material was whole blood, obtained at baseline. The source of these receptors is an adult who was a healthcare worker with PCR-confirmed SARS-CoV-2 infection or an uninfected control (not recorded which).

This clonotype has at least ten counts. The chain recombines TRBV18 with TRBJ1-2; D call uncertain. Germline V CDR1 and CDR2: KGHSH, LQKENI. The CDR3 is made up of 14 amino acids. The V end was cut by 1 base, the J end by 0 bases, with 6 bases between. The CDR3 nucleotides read TGTGCCAGCTCACCACTGGCCGCTAACTATGGCTACACCTTC. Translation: CASSPLAANYGYTF.

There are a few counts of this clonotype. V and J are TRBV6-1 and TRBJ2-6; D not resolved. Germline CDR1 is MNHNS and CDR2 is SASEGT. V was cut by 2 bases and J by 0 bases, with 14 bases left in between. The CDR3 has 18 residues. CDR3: CASSELGRTLSGANVLTF. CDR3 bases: TGTGCCAGCAGTGAACTAGGCAGGACCCTCTCTGGGGCCAACGTCCTGACTTTC.

As DNA, the CDR3 is TGTGCCAGCAGCAGACGGTCGACTGGCACAGATACGCAGTATTTT. Protein product: CASSRRSTGTDTQYF. The V call is TRBV6-4, the J call TRBJ2-3, with unresolved D. There are 15 residues in the CDR3. Trimming took off 6 bases at V and 1 base at J, with 14 bases between the two ends. Germline loops: CDR1 MRHNA, CDR2 SNTAGT.